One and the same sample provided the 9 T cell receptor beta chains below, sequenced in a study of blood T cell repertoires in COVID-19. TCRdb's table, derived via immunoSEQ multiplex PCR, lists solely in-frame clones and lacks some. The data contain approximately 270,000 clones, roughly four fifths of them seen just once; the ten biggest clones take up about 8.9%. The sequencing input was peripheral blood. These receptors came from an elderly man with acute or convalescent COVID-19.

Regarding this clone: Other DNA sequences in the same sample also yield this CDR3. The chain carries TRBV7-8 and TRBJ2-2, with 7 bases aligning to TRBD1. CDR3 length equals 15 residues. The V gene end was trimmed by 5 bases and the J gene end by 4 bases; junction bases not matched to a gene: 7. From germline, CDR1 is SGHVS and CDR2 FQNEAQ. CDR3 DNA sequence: TGTGCCAGCAGCCGCCGGGACAGAGCCACCGGGGAGCTGTTTTTT. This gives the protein CASSRRDRATGELFF.

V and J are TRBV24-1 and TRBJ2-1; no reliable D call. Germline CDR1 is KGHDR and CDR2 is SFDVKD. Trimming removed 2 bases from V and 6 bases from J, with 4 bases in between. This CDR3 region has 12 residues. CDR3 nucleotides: TGTGCCACCAGTGATTGGCCCAATGAGCAGTTCTTC. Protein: CATSDWPNEQFF.

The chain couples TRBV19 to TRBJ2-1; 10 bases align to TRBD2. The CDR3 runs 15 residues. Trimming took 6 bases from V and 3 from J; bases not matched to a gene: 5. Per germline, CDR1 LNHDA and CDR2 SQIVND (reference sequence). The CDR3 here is CASSSSGRIYNEQFF. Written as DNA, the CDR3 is TGTGCCAGTAGCTCTAGCGGGAGAATCTACAATGAGCAGTTCTTC.

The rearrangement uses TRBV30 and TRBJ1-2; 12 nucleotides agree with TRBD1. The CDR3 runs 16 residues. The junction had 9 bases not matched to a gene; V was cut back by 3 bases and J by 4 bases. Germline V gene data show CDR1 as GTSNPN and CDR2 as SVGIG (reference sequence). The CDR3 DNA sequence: TGTGCCTGGAGGGGACAGGGGGCCTCACTTACCTATGGCTACACCTTC. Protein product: CAWRGQGASLTYGYTF.

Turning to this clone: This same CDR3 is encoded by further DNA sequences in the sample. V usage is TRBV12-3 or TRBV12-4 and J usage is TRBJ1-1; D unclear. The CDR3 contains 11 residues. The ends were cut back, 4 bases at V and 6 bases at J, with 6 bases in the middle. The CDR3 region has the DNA TGTGCCAGCAGTTCCGGGGCTGAAGCTTTCTTT. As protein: CASSSGAEAFF.

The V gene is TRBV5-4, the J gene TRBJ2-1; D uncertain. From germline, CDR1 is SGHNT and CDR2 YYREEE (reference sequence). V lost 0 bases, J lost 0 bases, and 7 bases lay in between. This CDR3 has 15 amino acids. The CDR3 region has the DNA TGTGCCAGCAGCTTGGGACGGAGCTCCTACAATGAGCAGTTCTTC. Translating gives CASSLGRSSYNEQFF.

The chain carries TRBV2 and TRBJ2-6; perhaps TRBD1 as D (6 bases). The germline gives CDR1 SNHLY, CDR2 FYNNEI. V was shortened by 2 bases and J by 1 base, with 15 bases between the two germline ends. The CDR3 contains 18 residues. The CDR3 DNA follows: TGTGCCAGCAGTGAACGAAGGGGGAAACTGTCTGGGGCCAACGTCCTGACTTTC. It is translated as CASSERRGKLSGANVLTF.

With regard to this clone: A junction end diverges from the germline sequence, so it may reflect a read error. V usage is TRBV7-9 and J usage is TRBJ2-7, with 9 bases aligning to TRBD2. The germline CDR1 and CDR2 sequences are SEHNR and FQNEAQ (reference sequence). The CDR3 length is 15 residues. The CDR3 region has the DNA TGTGCCAGCGGCTTTAGCGGGAGAATCACCTACGAGCAGTACTTC. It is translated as CASGFSGRITYEQYF. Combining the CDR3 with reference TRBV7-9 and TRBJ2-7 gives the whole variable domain DTGVSQNPRHKITKRGQNVTFRCDPISEHNRLYWYRQTLGQGPEFLTYFQNEAQLEKSRLLSDRFSAERPKGSFSTLEIQRTEQGDSAMYLCASGFSGRITYEQYFGPGTRLTVT.

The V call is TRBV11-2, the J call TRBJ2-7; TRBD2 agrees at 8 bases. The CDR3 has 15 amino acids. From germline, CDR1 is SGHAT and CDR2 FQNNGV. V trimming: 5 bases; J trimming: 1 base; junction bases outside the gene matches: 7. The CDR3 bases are TGTGCCAGCAGCCGGGGGGGGGCGCGTTCCTACGAGCAGTACTTC. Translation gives CASSRGGARSYEQYF.